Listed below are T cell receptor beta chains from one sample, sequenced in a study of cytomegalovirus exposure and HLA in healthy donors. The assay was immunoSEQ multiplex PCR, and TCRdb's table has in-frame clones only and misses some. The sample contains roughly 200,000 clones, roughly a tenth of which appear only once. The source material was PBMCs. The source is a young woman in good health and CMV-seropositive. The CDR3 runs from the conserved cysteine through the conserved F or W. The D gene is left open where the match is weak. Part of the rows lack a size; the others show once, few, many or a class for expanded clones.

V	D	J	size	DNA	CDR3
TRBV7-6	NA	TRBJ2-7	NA	TGTGCCAGCAGCTTAGATTACGGGAGTGGGTACGAGCAGTACTTC	CASSLDYGSGYEQYF
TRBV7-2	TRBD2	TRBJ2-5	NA	TGTGCCAGCAGCTTAGCGGGGGCGGCTAGCGGGCAAGAGACCCAGTACTTC	CASSLAGAASGQETQYF
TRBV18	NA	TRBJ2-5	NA	TGTGCCAGCCGCCGGTCAGGACTACAAGAGACCCAGTACTTC	CASRRSGLQETQYF
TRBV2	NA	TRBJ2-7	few	TGTGCCAGCAGATCGGGACTCAGCTCCTACGAGCAGTACTTC	CASRSGLSSYEQYF
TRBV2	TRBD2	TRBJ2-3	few	TGTGCCAGCAGAAAGACTAGCGGGATTCAAGATACGCAGTATTTT	CASRKTSGIQDTQYF
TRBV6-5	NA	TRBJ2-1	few	TGTGCCAGCAGACACCCCGATGGGCAGTTCTTC	CASRHPDGQFF
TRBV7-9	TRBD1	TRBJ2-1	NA	TGTGCCAGCAGCTTACGGACAGGGCTCCGGAATGAGCAGTTCTTC	CASSLRTGLRNEQFF
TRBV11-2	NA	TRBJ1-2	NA	TGTGCCAGCAGCTTAAAAACTACAGGGGGCTACACCTTC	CASSLKTTGGYTF
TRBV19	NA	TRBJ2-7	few	TGTGCCAGTAGTAAGTCTACCTACGAGCAGTACTTC	CASSKSTYEQYF
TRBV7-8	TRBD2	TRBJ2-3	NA	TGTGCCAGCAGCCCGCGGACTAGCGGGAGATGGAATAGCACAGATACGCAGTATTTT	CASSPRTSGRWNSTDTQYF
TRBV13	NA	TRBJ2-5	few	TGTGCCAGCAGCTCCCGTAAGGGCGGGGAGACCCAGTACTTC	CASSSRKGGETQYF
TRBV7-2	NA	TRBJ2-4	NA	TGTGCCAGCAGCAGGGACAAGCTAGCCAAAAACATTCAGTACTTC	CASSRDKLAKNIQYF
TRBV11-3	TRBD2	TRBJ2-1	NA	TGTGCCAGCAGCGTCCGGGGGGGATACAATGAGCAGTTCTTC	CASSVRGGYNEQFF
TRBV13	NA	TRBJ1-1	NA	TGTGCCAGCAGGGTGGGGGGAGGAGACACTGAAGCTTTCTTT	CASRVGGGDTEAFF
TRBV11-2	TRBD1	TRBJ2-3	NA	TGTGCCAGCAGCCCACGGACAGGGGGGGTTACAGATACGCAGTATTTT	CASSPRTGGVTDTQYF
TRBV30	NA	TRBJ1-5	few	TGTGCCTGGAGTGTTGGGGCAAGCAATCAGCCCCAGCATTTT	CAWSVGASNQPQHF
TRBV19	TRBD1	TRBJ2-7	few	TGTGCCAGTACTCCGGGACAGGGCTCCTACGAGCAGTACTTC	CASTPGQGSYEQYF
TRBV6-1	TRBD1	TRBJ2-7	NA	TGTGCCAGCAGTGATCACTCCGGGACAGGGGTAAAGCAGTACTTC	CASSDHSGTGVKQYF
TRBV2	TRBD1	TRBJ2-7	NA	TGTGCCAGCAGCTCCGACAGGGGAATATCCTACGAGCAGTACTTC	CASSSDRGISYEQYF
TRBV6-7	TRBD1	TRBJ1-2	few	TGTGCCAGCAACTCCCTAGGGGGCCGCGACGTGGACTATGGCTACACCTTC	CASNSLGGRDVDYGYTF
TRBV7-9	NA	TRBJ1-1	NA	TGTGCCTTCAACCCGAGGGGGTCAGCGAGAATGAACACTGAAGCTTTCTTT	CAFNPRGSARMNTEAFF
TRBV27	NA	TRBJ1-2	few	TGTGCCAGCAGTTTATCGGGCCAGGCTTATGGCTACACCTTC	CASSLSGQAYGYTF
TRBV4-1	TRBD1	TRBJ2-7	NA	TGCGCCAGCAGCCCCACGGTTGGGACAGATCCCTACGAGCAGTACTTC	CASSPTVGTDPYEQYF
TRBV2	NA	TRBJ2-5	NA	TGTGCCAGCATCAGGGTACAGACCCAGTACTTC	CASIRVQTQYF
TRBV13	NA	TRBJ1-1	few	TGTGCCAGCAGCCGCACCCCTCGGGGCACTGAAGCTTTCTTT	CASSRTPRGTEAFF
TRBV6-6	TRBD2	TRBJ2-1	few	TGTGCCAGCAGTTCTCCGGGACTAGATCCCAATGAGCAGTTCTTC	CASSSPGLDPNEQFF
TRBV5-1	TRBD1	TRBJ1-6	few	TGCGCCAGCAGCTCCCTAACCGGGACAGGGGCGAATTCACCCCTCCACTTT	CASSSLTGTGANSPLHF
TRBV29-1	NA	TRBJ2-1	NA	TGCAGCGTAGAGGACTGGGATTTTCAGCAGTTCTTC	CSVEDWDFQQFF
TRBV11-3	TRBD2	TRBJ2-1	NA	TGTGCCAGCAGCTTAGAGGGGGGGACTTTGGGTAATGAGCAGTTCTTC	CASSLEGGTLGNEQFF
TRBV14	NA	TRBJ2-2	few	TGTGCCAGCAGCCACCCAGGGGCGAACACCGGGGAGCTGTTTTTT	CASSHPGANTGELFF
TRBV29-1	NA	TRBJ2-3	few	TGCAGCTCGCGGACAGACCTTACCACAGATACGCAGTATTTT	CSSRTDLTTDTQYF
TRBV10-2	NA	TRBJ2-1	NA	TGCGCCAGCAGTGGGGCCCGCAATGAGCAGTTCTTC	CASSGARNEQFF
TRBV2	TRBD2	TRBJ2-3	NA	TGTGCCAGCGGGAGGGGATTGTCAGATACGCAGTATTTT	CASGRGLSDTQYF
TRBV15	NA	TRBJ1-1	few	TGTGCCACCAGCAGAGGAGGGAACACTGAAGCTTTCTTT	CATSRGGNTEAFF
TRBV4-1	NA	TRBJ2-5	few	TGCGCCAGCAGCCTGGCCTTTGTAGCGGAAGCGCAAGAGACCCAGTACTTC	CASSLAFVAEAQETQYF
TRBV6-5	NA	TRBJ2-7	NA	TGTGCCAGCAGTTACTCGAGGGATCACTACGAGCAGTACTTC	CASSYSRDHYEQYF